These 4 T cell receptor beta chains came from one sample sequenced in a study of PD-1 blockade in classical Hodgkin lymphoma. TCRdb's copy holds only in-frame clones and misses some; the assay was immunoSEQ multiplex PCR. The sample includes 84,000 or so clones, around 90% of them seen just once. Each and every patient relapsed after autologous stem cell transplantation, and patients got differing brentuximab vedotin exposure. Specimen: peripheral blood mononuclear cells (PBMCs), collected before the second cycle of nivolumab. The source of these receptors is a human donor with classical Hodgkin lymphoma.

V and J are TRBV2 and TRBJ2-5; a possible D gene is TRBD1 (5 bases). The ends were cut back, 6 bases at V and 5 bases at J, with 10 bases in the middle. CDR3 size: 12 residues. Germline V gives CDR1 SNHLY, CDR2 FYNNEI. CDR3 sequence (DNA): TGTGCCAGCAGGGACAATCGGGAGACCCAGTACTTC. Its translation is CASRDNRETQYF.

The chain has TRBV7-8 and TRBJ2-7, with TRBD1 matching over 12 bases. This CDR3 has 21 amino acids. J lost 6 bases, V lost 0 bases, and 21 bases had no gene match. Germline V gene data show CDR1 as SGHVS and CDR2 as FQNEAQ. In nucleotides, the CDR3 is TGTGCCAGCAGCTTAGCGCCGGGGACAGGGGGCAGTGGCGTTCTGGGGAGCGAGCAGTACTTC. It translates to CASSLAPGTGGSGVLGSEQYF.

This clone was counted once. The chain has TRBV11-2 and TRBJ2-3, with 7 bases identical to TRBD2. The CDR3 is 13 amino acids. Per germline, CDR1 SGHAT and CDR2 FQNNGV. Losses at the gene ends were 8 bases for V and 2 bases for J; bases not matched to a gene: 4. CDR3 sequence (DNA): TGTGCCAGCGAGGGGACTAACACAGATACGCAGTATTTT. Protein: CASEGTNTDTQYF.

The CDR3 DNA follows: TGTGCCTGGAGTTCCCCAGGACAGGGGATAGGAAACACCATATATTTT. The encoded protein is CAWSSPGQGIGNTIYF. This chain connects TRBV30 to TRBJ1-3, with 9 bases fitting TRBD1. The CDR3 runs to 16 residues. The V gene's germline CDR1 is GTSNPN and CDR2 SVGIG (reference sequence). After removal of 2 bases from V and 4 bases from J, the junction contained 9 bases not matched to a gene.